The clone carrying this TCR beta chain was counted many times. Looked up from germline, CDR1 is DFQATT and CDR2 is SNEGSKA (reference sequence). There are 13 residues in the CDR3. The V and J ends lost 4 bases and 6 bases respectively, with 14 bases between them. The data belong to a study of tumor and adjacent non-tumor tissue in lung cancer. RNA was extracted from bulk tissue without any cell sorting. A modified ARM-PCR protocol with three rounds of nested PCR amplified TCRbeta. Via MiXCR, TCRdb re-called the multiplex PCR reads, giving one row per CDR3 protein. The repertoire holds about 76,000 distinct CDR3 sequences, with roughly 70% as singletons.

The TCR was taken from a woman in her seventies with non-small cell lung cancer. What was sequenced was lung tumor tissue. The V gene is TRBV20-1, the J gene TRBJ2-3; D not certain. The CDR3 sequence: CSANGPGGDTQYF. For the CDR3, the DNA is TGCAGTGCTAACGGACCCGGCGGCGATACGCAGTATTTT.